The 24 T cell receptor beta chains given below trace back to one sample, sequenced in a study of T cell responses to AZD1222 COVID-19 vaccine. Clones were sequenced by immunoSEQ multiplex PCR, and TCRdb holds only the in-frame ones, with some missing. Of 35,000 to 55,000 clones in the sample, 83% were seen once. The source was peripheral blood, collected on day 0 of AZD1222 vaccination. These receptors were obtained from an adult in good health.

This clone has a single count. The V and J genes are TRBV6-6 and TRBJ1-4, with D possibly matching TRBD1 (5 bases). Germline V lookup: CDR1 MNHNY, CDR2 SVGAGI (reference sequence). The CDR3 extends over 16 amino acids. Trimming shortened V by 5 bases and J by 3 bases, and 16 bases separated the two germline ends. CDR3 sequence (DNA): TGTGCCAGCAGTCGATATGCGGGGCCGCCTAATGAAAAACTGTTTTTT. Translation gives CASSRYAGPPNEKLFF.

The rearrangement uses TRBV7-2 and TRBJ2-1; 12 bases agree with TRBD2. The germline CDR1 and CDR2 sequences are SGHTA and FQGNSA. The V segment lost 5 bases and the J segment 2 bases; nucleotides outside the gene matches: 13. The CDR3 consists of 19 residues. CDR3 sequence (DNA): TGTGCCAGCAGCCCAAGAGGTCGGGCTAGCGGGGGGGCCTACAATGAGCAGTTCTTC. The encoded protein is CASSPRGRASGGAYNEQFF.

The chain links TRBV5-1 to TRBJ1-2; maybe TRBD1 (5 bases). This CDR3 region has 15 residues. Trimming pared 0 bases from V and 0 bases from J, leaving 9 bases between. Germline V gene lookup returns CDR1 SGHRS and CDR2 YFSETQ. CDR3 in DNA: TGCGCCAGCAGCTTGGGTAGGGGCTCTAACTATGGCTACACCTTC. Translating it yields CASSLGRGSNYGYTF.

The V call is TRBV2, the J call TRBJ1-2; TRBD1 might be the D (5 bases). There are 14 residues in the CDR3. Germline loops: CDR1 SNHLY, CDR2 FYNNEI. V was cut by 0 bases and J by 8 bases, with 13 bases left in between. The CDR3 is CASSEASGLGGYTF. Written as DNA, the CDR3 is TGTGCCAGCAGTGAAGCGTCGGGGCTCGGGGGCTACACCTTC.

This clone was detected ten times or more. V and J are TRBV20-1 and TRBJ1-2, with D tentatively TRBD1 (5 bases). The CDR3 is made up of 11 amino acids. Germline V gene sequence: CDR1 DFQATT, CDR2 SNEGSKA (reference sequence). With 2 bases removed from V and 7 bases from J, the gap between germline ends came to 8 bases. CDR3 protein: CSARTGGGYTF. The CDR3 DNA reads TGCAGTGCTAGAACCGGGGGTGGCTACACCTTC.

The V gene is TRBV29-1, the J gene TRBJ2-3; possible D gene TRBD2, 6 bases. V lost 1 base, J lost 11 bases, and 10 bases lay in between. Germline CDR1 SQVTM, CDR2 ANQGSEA. The CDR3 extends over 11 amino acids. CDR3 nucleotides: TGCAGCGTTGAAGGGAGGGTTATGCAGTATTTT. This codes for CSVEGRVMQYF.

V is TRBV6-5 and J is TRBJ2-3; tentatively, D is TRBD1 (5 bases). Trimming removed 2 bases at V and 4 bases at J, with 10 bases between. The CDR3 runs 14 residues. Germline CDR1 reads MNHEY; CDR2 reads SVGAGI. CDR3 sequence reads: CASSYRSGSDTQYF. The DNA of the CDR3 is TGTGCCAGCAGTTACCGTTCAGGGTCAGATACGCAGTATTTT.

The chain employs TRBV24-1 and TRBJ2-2; TRBD2 matches 7 bases. The CDR3 has 15 amino acids. Trimming cost V 3 bases and J 4 bases; bases outside gene matches: 4. The germline V gene has CDR1 KGHDR and CDR2 SFDVKD. The CDR3 DNA reads TGTGCCACCAGTGATGGCGGGAGTGGCACCGGGGAGCTGTTTTTT. It yields the protein CATSDGGSGTGELFF.

This clone was counted once. The V call is TRBV4-2, the J call TRBJ2-2; 8 bases match TRBD2. CDR1 and CDR2 (germline): LGHNA, YNFKEQ. The CDR3 is 15 residues long. V trimming: 2 bases; J trimming: 2 bases; junction bases outside the gene matches: 1. The CDR3 sequence is CASSQTSGNTGELFF. The CDR3 nucleotides read TGTGCCAGCAGCCAAACTAGCGGAAACACCGGGGAGCTGTTTTTT.

The V and J genes are TRBV2 and TRBJ2-1; TRBD2 matches 13 bases. Trimming took 4 bases from V and 9 from J; bases not matched to a gene: 3. This CDR3 is 14 amino acids long. Looked up from germline, CDR1 is SNHLY and CDR2 is FYNNEI. The CDR3 DNA reads TGTGCCAGCAGTGGGACTAGCGGGAGAACTGAGCAGTTCTTC. Residues: CASSGTSGRTEQFF.

The chain uses TRBV5-3 and TRBJ1-6; the D gene is possibly TRBD1 (5 bases). TRBV5-3 belongs to the ORF category, with a function that is uncertain. The CDR3 runs 16 residues. Trimming pared 7 bases from V and 3 bases from J, leaving 17 bases between. The CDR3 protein is CARGLEGVGYNSPLHF. The CDR3 DNA follows: TGTGCCAGAGGCCTCGAAGGGGTAGGCTATAATTCACCCCTCCACTTT.

The chain recombines TRBV7-8 with TRBJ2-7; D gene uncertain. The germline V and J ends were trimmed by 5 bases and 0 bases, with 14 bases remaining between them. CDR3 length: 15 amino acids. CDR1 and CDR2 (germline): SGHVS, FQNEAQ. The CDR3 DNA reads TGTGCCAGCAGCCCCTGGGATGAGGTCTCCTACGAGCAGTACTTC. This translates into CASSPWDEVSYEQYF.

This chain links TRBV6-6 with TRBJ1-6; D is undetermined. Trimming left V 3 bases short and J 8 bases short, with 17 bases between. The CDR3 is 16 residues long. Germline CDR1 is MNHNY and CDR2 is SVGAGI (reference sequence). The CDR3 DNA is TGTGCCAGCAGTTATCGACCTCAGGAAGAGGATTCACCCCTCCACTTT. Protein: CASSYRPQEEDSPLHF.

This chain uses TRBV4-1 with TRBJ2-6; D gene ambiguous. The CDR3 length is 12 residues. V was cut by 8 bases and J by 0 bases, with 2 bases left in between. Germline CDR1 reads MGHRA; CDR2 reads YSYEKL. The CDR3 DNA follows: TGCGCCAGCGCCTCTGGGGCCAACGTCCTGACTTTC. Translated: CASASGANVLTF.

The chain uses TRBV5-1 and TRBJ2-3; no clear D. Germline V gene data show CDR1 as SGHRS and CDR2 as YFSETQ. V lost 2 bases and J lost 2, with 3 bases in between. The CDR3 has 12 amino acids. The CDR3 coding sequence is TGCGCCAGCAGCTTAAACACAGATACGCAGTATTTT. This sequence encodes CASSLNTDTQYF.

The chain employs TRBV28 and TRBJ1-2, with D unresolved. The CDR3 consists of 12 residues. The V gene lost 2 bases and the J gene lost 4 bases, with 5 bases spanning the gap. CDR1 and CDR2 (germline): MDHEN, SYDVKM. The CDR3: CASSLRVYGYTF. CDR3 bases: TGTGCCAGCAGTTTACGGGTCTATGGCTACACCTTC.

This chain joins TRBV7-8 and TRBJ2-2; unclear D gene. Germline CDR1 SGHVS, CDR2 FQNEAQ. The CDR3 contains 13 residues. Between the trimmed V and J ends, which lost 5 bases and 1 base, there was a span of 5 bases. CDR3 nucleotide sequence: TGTGCCAGCAGCAGAGGGAACACCGGGGAGCTGTTTTTT. This translates into CASSRGNTGELFF.

The chain has TRBV18 and TRBJ2-1, with unresolved D. V was shortened by 6 bases and J by 1 base, with 10 bases between the two germline ends. The germline gives CDR1 KGHSH, CDR2 LQKENI. The CDR3 is made up of 14 amino acids. DNA of the CDR3: TGTGCCAGCTCCCCCCTAGGGTCCTACAATGAGCAGTTCTTC. The encoded protein is CASSPLGSYNEQFF.

In its sample, this clone was seen once. V usage is TRBV12-3 or TRBV12-4 and J usage is TRBJ2-5; TRBD2 matches 8 bases. With 5 bases clipped from V and 12 bases from J, the junction kept 5 bases outside the gene matches. The CDR3 extends over 11 amino acids. Here the CDR3 reads CASSAGGKKYF. The CDR3 nucleotides read TGTGCCAGCAGTGCGGGGGGCAAAAAGTACTTC.

V is TRBV6-6 and J is TRBJ2-7; D gene unclear. V dropped 0 bases and J dropped 6 bases, with 3 bases sitting between them. Germline values: CDR1 MNHNY, CDR2 SVGAGI (reference sequence). The CDR3 extends over 11 amino acids. CDR3 protein: CASSYSREQYF. DNA for the CDR3: TGTGCCAGCAGTTACTCCCGCGAGCAGTACTTC.

The V gene is TRBV3-1 (or the pseudogene TRBV3-2), the J gene TRBJ2-7; D gene ambiguous. The CDR3 sequence is 13 residues long. V was clipped by 1 base and J by 6 bases, with 10 bases between them. CDR1 LGHDT and CDR2 YNNKEL come from the germline V gene (reference sequence). The CDR3 is CASSQGARSEQYF. The DNA for the CDR3 is TGTGCCAGCAGCCAAGGGGCACGCTCCGAGCAGTACTTC.

The chain links TRBV29-1 to TRBJ2-7, with D uncertain. Germline values: CDR1 SQVTM, CDR2 ANQGSEA. Deletions cut 2 bases from V and 0 bases from J, with 8 bases between. This CDR3 has 13 amino acids. The CDR3 nucleotides are TGCAGCGTTGAATCAGAGACCTCCTACGAGCAGTACTTC. This sequence encodes CSVESETSYEQYF.

The chain is built from TRBV10-1 and TRBJ2-1; D call uncertain. The V gene's germline CDR1 is WNHNN and CDR2 SYGVQD (reference sequence). The CDR3 is 13 amino acids. V lost 6 bases and J lost 6, with 12 bases in between. CDR3 residues: CASSRYGSNEQFF. The DNA for the CDR3 is TGCGCCAGCAGCCGGTACGGCAGCAATGAGCAGTTCTTC.

The chain links TRBV19 to TRBJ1-6, with D perhaps matching TRBD1 (6 bases). CDR3 length: 14 amino acids. In germline, CDR1 is LNHDA, CDR2 SQIVND (reference sequence). Trimming cost V 1 base and J 9 bases, with 10 bases left between them. CDR3 sequence: CASSIVRGGSPLHF. DNA for the CDR3: TGTGCCAGTAGTATAGTCCGAGGGGGTTCACCCCTCCACTTT.